These 14 T cell receptor beta chains share one sample of origin, sequenced in a study of technical replicates of blood from a handful of donors. Profiled with immunoSEQ multiplex PCR; TCRdb holds only in-frame clones, not every one. The table lists some 60,000 clones, just under 90% of them singletons, with roughly 4.9% in the top ten. Source material: PBMCs. These receptors came from a human donor in good health. Some clones in this sample may be carry-over from other donors' samples.

This clone was detected once. This chain links TRBV7-9 with TRBJ2-7; D is undetermined. Germline lookup yields CDR1 SEHNR and CDR2 FQNEAQ (reference sequence). This CDR3 is built from 13 residues. Deletions cut 4 bases from V and 2 bases from J, with 9 bases between. CDR3 DNA sequence: TGTGCCAGCAGCTCCCCGGGTGCCTACGAGCAGTACTTC. This codes for CASSSPGAYEQYF.

The gene calls are TRBV6-5 and TRBJ1-6; D remains unclear. In germline, CDR1 is MNHEY, CDR2 SVGAGI. V lost 0 bases and J 8 bases, leaving 14 bases between the germline ends. The CDR3 runs 16 residues. CDR3 loop: CASSYSPRGMDSPLHF. CDR3 bases: TGTGCCAGCAGTTACTCCCCCCGGGGAATGGATTCACCCCTCCACTTT.

The V and J genes are TRBV6-5 and TRBJ1-1, with 10 bases matching TRBD1. The germline CDR1 and CDR2 sequences are MNHEY and SVGAGI. The CDR3 length is 15 residues. Germline trimming cut 9 bases from V and 1 base from J; bases unmatched to any gene: 8. CDR3 region: CASPTGGRENTEAFF. Here the CDR3 DNA reads TGTGCCAGTCCGACAGGGGGCAGGGAGAACACTGAAGCTTTCTTT.

The chain employs TRBV4-2 and TRBJ1-6; D ambiguous. The CDR3 loop spans 14 amino acids. Trimming took 0 bases from V and 10 from J, leaving 10 bases between them. CDR1 and CDR2 (germline): LGHNA, YNFKEQ. The CDR3: CASSQDYEGSPLHF. In DNA, the CDR3 is TGTGCCAGCAGCCAAGATTATGAGGGCTCACCCCTCCACTTT.

This chain connects TRBV7-2 to TRBJ2-1, with 9 bases lining up with TRBD2. The V gene's germline CDR1 is SGHTA and CDR2 FQGNSA. The CDR3 covers 15 residues. After removal of 1 base from V and 6 bases from J, the junction contained 4 bases not matched to a gene. The CDR3 reads CASSLVGGGANEQFF. CDR3 coding DNA: TGTGCCAGCAGCTTAGTTGGCGGGGGGGCCAATGAGCAGTTCTTC.

V gene TRBV21-1 combines with J gene TRBJ1-4. TRBV21-1 is a pseudogene segment. CDR3 length: 16 residues. The chain's CDR3 is CASSAEPGGDGEKLFF. The CDR3 DNA sequence: TGTGCCAGCAGCGCCGAGCCTGGGGGGGATGGGGAAAAACTGTTTTTT.

The gene calls are TRBV27 and TRBJ2-5, with 8 bases identical to TRBD1. The CDR3 is 14 amino acids. Germline CDR1 is MNHEY and CDR2 is SMNVEV (reference sequence). V lost 4 bases to trimming and J lost 5 bases; unmatched junction nucleotides: 6. Here the CDR3 DNA reads TGTGCCAGCAGTTCCCGACAGGGGTGGGAGACCCAGTACTTC. It translates to CASSSRQGWETQYF.

The chain links TRBV15 to TRBJ2-7; a possible D gene is TRBD2 (5 bases). The CDR3 has 14 residues. V was shortened by 1 base and J by 6 bases, with 13 bases between the two germline ends. Germline loops: CDR1 LNHNV, CDR2 YYDKDF (reference sequence). CDR3: CATSRGFYEGEQYF. CDR3 nucleotides: TGTGCCACCAGCAGAGGGTTTTATGAGGGCGAGCAGTACTTC. The whole variable domain, remainder taken from reference TRBV15 and TRBJ2-7, is DAMVIQNPRYQVTQFGKPVTLSCSQTLNHNVMYWYQQKSSQAPKLLFHYYDKDFNNEADTPDNFQSRRPNTSFCFLDIRSPGLGDTAMYLCATSRGFYEGEQYFGPGTRLTVT.

The chain recombines TRBV15 with TRBJ2-3; TRBD2 aligns across 8 bases. CDR1 and CDR2 (germline): LNHNV, YYDKDF (reference sequence). Unmatched junction bases numbered 3, after V lost 1 base and J lost 0 bases. This CDR3 spans 16 amino acids. The CDR3 is CATSRGAGGSTDTQYF. The CDR3 coding sequence is TGTGCCACCAGCAGAGGCGCGGGGGGTAGCACAGATACGCAGTATTTT.

CDR3 in DNA: TGCGCCAGCAGTCCCCTTCGGACTAGCACAGATACGCAGTATTTT. This gives the protein CASSPLRTSTDTQYF. The V call is TRBV4-3, the J call TRBJ2-3; TRBD2 might be the D (5 bases). The CDR3 is 15 amino acids. The germline CDR1 and CDR2 sequences are LGHNA and YSLEER. Trimming cost V 6 bases and J 0 bases, with 13 bases left between them.

With regard to this clone: Other nucleotide sequences from this sample produce the same CDR3. This chain links TRBV18 with TRBJ2-7; 14 bases map to TRBD2. The V segment lost 3 bases and the J segment 7 bases; nucleotides outside the gene matches: 2. The CDR3 spans 14 residues. Germline V lookup: CDR1 KGHSH, CDR2 LQKENI. CDR3 loop: CASSPGLAGVEQYF. In DNA, the CDR3 is TGTGCCAGCTCACCGGGACTAGCGGGGGTTGAGCAGTACTTC. Full variable domain (outside the CDR3, taken from reference TRBV18 and TRBJ2-7): NAGVMQNPRHLVRRRGQEARLRCSPMKGHSHVYWYRQLPEEGLKFMVYLQKENIIDESGMPKERFSAEFPKEGPSILRIQQVVRGDSAAYFCASSPGLAGVEQYFGPGTRLTVT.

The CDR3 is CASSLHGANEKLFF. The CDR3 coding sequence is TGTGCCAGCAGCTTACACGGGGCTAATGAAAAACTGTTTTTT. The rearrangement links TRBV27 to TRBJ1-4; no firm D call. The V gene lost 6 bases and the J gene lost 3 bases, with 11 bases spanning the gap. The CDR3 has 14 residues. The germline V gene has CDR1 MNHEY and CDR2 SMNVEV (reference sequence).

This clone was found once. This chain uses TRBV7-9 with TRBJ2-2, with 11 bases lining up with TRBD2. The CDR3 runs 17 residues. Germline V gives CDR1 SEHNR, CDR2 FQNEAQ (reference sequence). With 6 bases clipped from V and 6 bases from J, the junction kept 12 bases outside the gene matches. The CDR3 is CASSRISGRVNAGELFF. DNA for the CDR3: TGTGCCAGCAGTCGGATTAGCGGGAGGGTTAATGCCGGGGAGCTGTTTTTT.

The DNA of the CDR3 is TGCAGCACCGTCGGGGGGCTCGGCTATGGCTACACCTTC. Translating gives CSTVGGLGYGYTF. V usage is TRBV29-1 and J usage is TRBJ1-2, with TRBD1 as a possible D gene (6 bases). Per germline, CDR1 SQVTM and CDR2 ANQGSEA. The CDR3 consists of 13 residues. V was cut by 8 bases and J by 4 bases, with 17 bases left in between.